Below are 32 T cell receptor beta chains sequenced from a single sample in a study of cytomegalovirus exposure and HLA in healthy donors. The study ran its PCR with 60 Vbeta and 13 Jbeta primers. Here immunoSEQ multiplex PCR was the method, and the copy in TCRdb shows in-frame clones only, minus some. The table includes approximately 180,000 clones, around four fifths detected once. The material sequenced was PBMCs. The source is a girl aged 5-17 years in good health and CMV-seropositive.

CDR3 nucleotides: TGTGCCAGTAGTATCGGGGCGGGGGGGCCGGATACGCAGTATTTT. The encoded protein is CASSIGAGGPDTQYF. This chain links TRBV19 with TRBJ2-3; 9 nucleotides match TRBD2. From germline, CDR1 is LNHDA and CDR2 SQIVND (reference sequence). The CDR3 has 15 residues. V trimming: 3 bases; J trimming: 6 bases; junction bases outside the gene matches: 7.

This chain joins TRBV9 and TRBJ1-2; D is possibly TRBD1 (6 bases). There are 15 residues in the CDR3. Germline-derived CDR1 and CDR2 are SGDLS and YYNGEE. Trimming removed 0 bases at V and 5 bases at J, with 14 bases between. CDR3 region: CASSVDAGAKYGYTF. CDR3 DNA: TGTGCCAGCAGCGTAGATGCGGGGGCAAAGTATGGCTACACCTTC.

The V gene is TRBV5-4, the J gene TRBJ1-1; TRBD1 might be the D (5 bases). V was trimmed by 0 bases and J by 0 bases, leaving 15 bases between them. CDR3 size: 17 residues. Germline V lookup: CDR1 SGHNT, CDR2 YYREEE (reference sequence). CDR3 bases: TGTGCCAGCAGCTTGGCCGCCAGGGCTACCATGAACACTGAAGCTTTCTTT. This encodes CASSLAARATMNTEAFF.

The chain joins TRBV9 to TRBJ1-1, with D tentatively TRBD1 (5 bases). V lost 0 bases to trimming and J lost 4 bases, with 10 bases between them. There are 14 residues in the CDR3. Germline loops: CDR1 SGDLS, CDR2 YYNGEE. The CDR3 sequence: CASSVEVGATEAFF. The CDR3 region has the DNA TGTGCCAGCAGCGTAGAGGTAGGGGCCACTGAAGCTTTCTTT. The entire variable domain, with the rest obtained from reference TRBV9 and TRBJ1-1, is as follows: DSGVTQTPKHLITATGQRVTLRCSPRSGDLSVYWYQQSLDQGLQFLIQYYNGEERAKGNILERFSAQQFPDLHSELNLSSLELGDSALYFCASSVEVGATEAFFGQGTRLTVV.

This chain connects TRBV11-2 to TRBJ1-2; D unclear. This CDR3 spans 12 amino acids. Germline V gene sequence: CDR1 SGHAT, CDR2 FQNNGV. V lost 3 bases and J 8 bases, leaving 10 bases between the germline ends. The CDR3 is CASSFNQAGYTF. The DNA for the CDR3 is TGTGCCAGCAGCTTTAATCAGGCGGGCTACACCTTC.

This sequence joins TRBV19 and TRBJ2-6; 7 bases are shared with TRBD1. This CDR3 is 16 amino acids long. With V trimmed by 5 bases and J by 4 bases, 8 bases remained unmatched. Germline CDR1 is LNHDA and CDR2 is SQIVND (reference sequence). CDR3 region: CASSVRGTGGANVLTF. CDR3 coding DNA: TGTGCCAGTAGTGTCAGGGGGACGGGCGGGGCCAACGTCCTGACTTTC.

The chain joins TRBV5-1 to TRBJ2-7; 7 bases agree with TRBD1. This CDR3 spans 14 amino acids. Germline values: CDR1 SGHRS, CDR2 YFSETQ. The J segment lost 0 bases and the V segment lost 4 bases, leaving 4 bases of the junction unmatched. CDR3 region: CASSSRQGSYEQYF. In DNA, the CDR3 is TGCGCCAGCAGCAGCCGACAGGGCTCCTACGAGCAGTACTTC.

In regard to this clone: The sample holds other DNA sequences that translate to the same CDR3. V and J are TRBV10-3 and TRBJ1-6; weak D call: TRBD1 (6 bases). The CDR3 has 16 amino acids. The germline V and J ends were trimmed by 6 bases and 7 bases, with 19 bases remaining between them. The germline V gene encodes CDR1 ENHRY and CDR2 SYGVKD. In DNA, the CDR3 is TGTGCCATCAGCGCCGGAGGGGGGGCTGGAAATTCACCCCTCCACTTT. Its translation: CAISAGGGAGNSPLHF.

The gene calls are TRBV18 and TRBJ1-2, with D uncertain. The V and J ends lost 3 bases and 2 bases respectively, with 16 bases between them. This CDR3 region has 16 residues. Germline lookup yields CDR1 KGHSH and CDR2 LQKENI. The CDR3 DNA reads TGTGCCAGCTCACCCAGCACAAGGACTCACAACTATGGCTACACCTTC. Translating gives CASSPSTRTHNYGYTF.

The CDR3 sequence is CASSFTGEGPQHF. The CDR3 DNA follows: TGTGCCAGCAGTTTTACAGGGGAAGGGCCCCAGCATTTT. The chain couples TRBV28 to TRBJ1-5; 7 positions match TRBD1. The trim removed 3 bases at V and 9 bases at J, leaving 5 bases unmatched. This CDR3 contains 13 residues. From germline, CDR1 is MDHEN and CDR2 SYDVKM.

The CDR3 DNA reads as TGTGCCAGCCTTCGGACAGGGGGCCCGCGGGGCTACACCTTC. Translating it yields CASLRTGGPRGYTF. The chain combines TRBV19 with TRBJ1-2; the match to TRBD1 covers 11 bases. V lost 9 bases, J lost 8 bases, and 11 bases stayed unmatched. This CDR3 contains 14 residues. Per germline, CDR1 LNHDA and CDR2 SQIVND (reference sequence).

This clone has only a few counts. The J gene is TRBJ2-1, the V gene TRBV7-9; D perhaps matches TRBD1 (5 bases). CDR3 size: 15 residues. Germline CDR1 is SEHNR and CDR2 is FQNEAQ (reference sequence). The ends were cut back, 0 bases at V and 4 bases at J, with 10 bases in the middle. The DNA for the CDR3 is TGTGCCAGCAGCTTAGCTACAGGTACTTACAATGAGCAGTTCTTC. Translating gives CASSLATGTYNEQFF.

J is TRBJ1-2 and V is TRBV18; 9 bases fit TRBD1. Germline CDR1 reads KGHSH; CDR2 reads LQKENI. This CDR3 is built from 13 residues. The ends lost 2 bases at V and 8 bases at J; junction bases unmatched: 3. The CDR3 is CASSPGTGNGYTF. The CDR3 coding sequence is TGTGCCAGCTCACCAGGGACAGGGAACGGCTACACCTTC. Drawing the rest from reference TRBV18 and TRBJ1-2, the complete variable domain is NAGVMQNPRHLVRRRGQEARLRCSPMKGHSHVYWYRQLPEEGLKFMVYLQKENIIDESGMPKERFSAEFPKEGPSILRIQQVVRGDSAAYFCASSPGTGNGYTFGSGTRLTVV.

CDR3 coding DNA: TGTGCCAGCAGTTTTTCGGCGGCAGGGGACGAGCAGTACTTC. This encodes CASSFSAAGDEQYF. The rearrangement joins TRBV27 to TRBJ2-5; TRBD1 might be the D (6 bases). The J call is doubtful: the DNA matches TRBJ2-7 better. CDR3 length: 14 residues. The germline gives CDR1 MNHEY, CDR2 SMNVEV (reference sequence).

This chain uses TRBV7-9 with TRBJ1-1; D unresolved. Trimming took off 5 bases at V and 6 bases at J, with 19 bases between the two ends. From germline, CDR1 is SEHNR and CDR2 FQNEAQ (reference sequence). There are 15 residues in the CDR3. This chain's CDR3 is CASSLDPGLIAEAFF. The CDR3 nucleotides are TGTGCCAGCAGCCTAGATCCGGGTTTAATAGCTGAAGCTTTCTTT.

CDR3 bases: TGTGCCAGTAGGGATTCGGACAGGGAACTCTATGGCTACACCTTC. Translation: CASRDSDRELYGYTF. The chain combines TRBV19 with TRBJ1-2, with 8 bases fitting TRBD1. Trimming removed 6 bases from V and 4 bases from J; junction bases left unmatched: 10. The CDR3 spans 15 residues. Germline CDR1 is LNHDA and CDR2 is SQIVND (reference sequence). The complete variable domain, with remaining parts taken from reference TRBV19 and TRBJ1-2, reads DGGITQSPKYLFRKEGQNVTLSCEQNLNHDAMYWYRQDPGQGLRLIYYSQIVNDFQKGDIAEGYSVSREKKESFPLTVTSAQKNPTAFYLCASRDSDRELYGYTFGSGTRLTVV.

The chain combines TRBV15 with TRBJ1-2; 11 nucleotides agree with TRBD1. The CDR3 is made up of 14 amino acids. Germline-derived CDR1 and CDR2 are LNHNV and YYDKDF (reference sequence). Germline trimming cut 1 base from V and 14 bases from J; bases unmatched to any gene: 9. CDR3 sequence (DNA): TGTGCCACCAGCAGAGGAGGACAGGGGGCTGGGAGGACCTTC. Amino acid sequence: CATSRGGQGAGRTF.

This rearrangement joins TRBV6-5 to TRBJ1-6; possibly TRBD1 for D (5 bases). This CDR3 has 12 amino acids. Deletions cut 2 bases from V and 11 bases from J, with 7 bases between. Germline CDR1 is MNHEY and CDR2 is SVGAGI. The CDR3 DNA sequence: TGTGCCAGCAGTTACAAGGGGCCACCCCTCCACTTT. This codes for CASSYKGPPLHF.

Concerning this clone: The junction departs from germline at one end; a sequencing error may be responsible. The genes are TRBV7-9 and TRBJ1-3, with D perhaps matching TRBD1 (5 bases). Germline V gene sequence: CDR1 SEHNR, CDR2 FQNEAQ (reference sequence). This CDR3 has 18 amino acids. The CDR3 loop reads CSSTEPLRQSIPGNTIYF. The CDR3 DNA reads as TGTTCCAGCACCGAGCCTCTACGACAGTCTATTCCTGGAAACACCATATATTTT.

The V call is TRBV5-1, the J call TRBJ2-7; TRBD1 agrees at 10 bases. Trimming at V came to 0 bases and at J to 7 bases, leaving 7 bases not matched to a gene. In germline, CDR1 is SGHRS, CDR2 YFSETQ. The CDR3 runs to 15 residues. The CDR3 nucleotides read TGCGCCAGCAGCTTGGCGACAGGGGGCTTGGAAGAGCAGTACTTC. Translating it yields CASSLATGGLEEQYF.

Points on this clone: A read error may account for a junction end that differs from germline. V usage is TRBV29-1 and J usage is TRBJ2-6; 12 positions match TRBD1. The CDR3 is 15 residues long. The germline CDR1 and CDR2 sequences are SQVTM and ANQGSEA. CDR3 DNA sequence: TGCAGCGTCCACGTTTTGGGACAGGGGGCCAACGGCCTGACTTTC. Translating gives CSVHVLGQGANGLTF.

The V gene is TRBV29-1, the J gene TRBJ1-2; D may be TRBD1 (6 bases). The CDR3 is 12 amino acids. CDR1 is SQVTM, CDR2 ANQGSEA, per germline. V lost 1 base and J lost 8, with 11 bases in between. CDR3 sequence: CSVEGNGGGYTF. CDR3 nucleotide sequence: TGCAGCGTTGAAGGGAATGGGGGCGGCTACACCTTC.

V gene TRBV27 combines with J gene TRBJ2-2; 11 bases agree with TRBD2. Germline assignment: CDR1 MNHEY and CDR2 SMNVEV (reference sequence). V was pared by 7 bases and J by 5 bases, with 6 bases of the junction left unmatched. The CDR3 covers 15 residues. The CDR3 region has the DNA TGTGCCAGCATGACTAGCGGGGAGGGTACCGGGGAGCTGTTTTTT. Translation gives CASMTSGEGTGELFF.

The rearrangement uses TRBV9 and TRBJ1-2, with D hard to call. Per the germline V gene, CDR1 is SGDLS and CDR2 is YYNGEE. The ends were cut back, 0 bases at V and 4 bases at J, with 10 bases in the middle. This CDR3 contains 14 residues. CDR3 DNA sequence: TGTGCCAGCAGCGTAGAGTTACAGAGCTATGGCTACACCTTC. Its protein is CASSVELQSYGYTF.

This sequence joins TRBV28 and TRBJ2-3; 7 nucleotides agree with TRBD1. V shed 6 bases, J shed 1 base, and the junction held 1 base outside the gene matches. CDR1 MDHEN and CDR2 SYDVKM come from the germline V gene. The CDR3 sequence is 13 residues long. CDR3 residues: CASSQGGTDTQYF. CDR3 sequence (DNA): TGTGCCAGCAGCCAGGGGGGCACAGATACGCAGTATTTT.

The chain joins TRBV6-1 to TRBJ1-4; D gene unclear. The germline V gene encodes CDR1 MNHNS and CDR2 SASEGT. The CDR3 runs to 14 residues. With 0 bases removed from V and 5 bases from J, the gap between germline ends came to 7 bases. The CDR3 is CASSEAAGNEKLFF. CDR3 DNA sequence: TGTGCCAGCAGTGAAGCGGCGGGGAATGAAAAACTGTTTTTT.

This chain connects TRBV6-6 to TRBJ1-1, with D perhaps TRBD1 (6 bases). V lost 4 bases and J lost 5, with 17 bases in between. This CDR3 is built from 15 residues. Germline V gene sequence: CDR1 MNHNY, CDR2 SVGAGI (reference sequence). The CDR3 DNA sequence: TGTGCCAGCAGTTCCCCCGCGGGGGCGGATACTGAAGCTTTCTTT. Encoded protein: CASSSPAGADTEAFF.

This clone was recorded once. The CDR3 is CASSLTVSYNEQFF. CDR3 DNA: TGTGCCAGCAGCTTGACAGTCTCCTACAATGAGCAGTTCTTC. The chain recombines TRBV5-6 with TRBJ2-1; D is unclear. This CDR3 spans 14 amino acids. Between the trimmed V and J ends, which lost 1 base and 0 bases, there was a span of 5 bases. Germline CDR1 reads SGHDT; CDR2 reads YYEEEE.

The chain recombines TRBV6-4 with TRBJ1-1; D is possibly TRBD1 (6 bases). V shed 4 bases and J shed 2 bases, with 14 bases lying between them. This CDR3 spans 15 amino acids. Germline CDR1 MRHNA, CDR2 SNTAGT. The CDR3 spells CASSAGTGPNTEAFF. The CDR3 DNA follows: TGTGCCAGCAGTGCAGGAACAGGGCCCAACACTGAAGCTTTCTTT.

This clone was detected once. The CDR3 DNA reads as TGTGCCAGCAGCTTAGGCCCCAGGGACTACGAGCAGTACTTC. As protein: CASSLGPRDYEQYF. V is TRBV7-6 and J is TRBJ2-7; a weak D match, TRBD1 (5 bases). Germline CDR1 reads SGHVS; CDR2 reads FNYEAQ. With 1 base removed from V and 3 bases from J, the gap between germline ends came to 10 bases. The CDR3 has 14 residues.

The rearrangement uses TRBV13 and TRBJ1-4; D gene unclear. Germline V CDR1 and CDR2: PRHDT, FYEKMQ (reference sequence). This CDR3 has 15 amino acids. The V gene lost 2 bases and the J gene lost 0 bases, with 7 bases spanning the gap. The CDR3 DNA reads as TGTGCCAGCAGCTTAACAACAGCAACTAATGAAAAACTGTTTTTT. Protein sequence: CASSLTTATNEKLFF.

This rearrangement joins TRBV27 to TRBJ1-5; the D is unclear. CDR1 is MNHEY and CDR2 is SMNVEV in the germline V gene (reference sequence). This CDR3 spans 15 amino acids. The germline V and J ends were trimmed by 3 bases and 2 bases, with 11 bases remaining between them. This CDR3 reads CASSLYPLGNQPQHF. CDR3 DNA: TGTGCCAGCAGTTTGTACCCCTTAGGCAATCAGCCCCAGCATTTT.